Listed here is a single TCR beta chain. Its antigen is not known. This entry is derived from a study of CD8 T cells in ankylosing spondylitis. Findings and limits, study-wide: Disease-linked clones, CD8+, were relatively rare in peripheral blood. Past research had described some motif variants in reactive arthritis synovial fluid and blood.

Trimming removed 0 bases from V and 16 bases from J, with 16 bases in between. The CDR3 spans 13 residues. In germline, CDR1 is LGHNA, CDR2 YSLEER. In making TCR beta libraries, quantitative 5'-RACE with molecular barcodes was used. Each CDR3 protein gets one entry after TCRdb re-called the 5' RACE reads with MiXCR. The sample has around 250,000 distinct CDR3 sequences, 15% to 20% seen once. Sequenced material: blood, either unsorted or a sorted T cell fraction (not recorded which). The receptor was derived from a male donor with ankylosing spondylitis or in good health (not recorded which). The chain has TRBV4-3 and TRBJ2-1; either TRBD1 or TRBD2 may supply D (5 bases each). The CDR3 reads CASSQDRGVTIFF. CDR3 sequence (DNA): TGCGCCAGCAGCCAAGATAGGGGAGTCACGATCTTCTTC.